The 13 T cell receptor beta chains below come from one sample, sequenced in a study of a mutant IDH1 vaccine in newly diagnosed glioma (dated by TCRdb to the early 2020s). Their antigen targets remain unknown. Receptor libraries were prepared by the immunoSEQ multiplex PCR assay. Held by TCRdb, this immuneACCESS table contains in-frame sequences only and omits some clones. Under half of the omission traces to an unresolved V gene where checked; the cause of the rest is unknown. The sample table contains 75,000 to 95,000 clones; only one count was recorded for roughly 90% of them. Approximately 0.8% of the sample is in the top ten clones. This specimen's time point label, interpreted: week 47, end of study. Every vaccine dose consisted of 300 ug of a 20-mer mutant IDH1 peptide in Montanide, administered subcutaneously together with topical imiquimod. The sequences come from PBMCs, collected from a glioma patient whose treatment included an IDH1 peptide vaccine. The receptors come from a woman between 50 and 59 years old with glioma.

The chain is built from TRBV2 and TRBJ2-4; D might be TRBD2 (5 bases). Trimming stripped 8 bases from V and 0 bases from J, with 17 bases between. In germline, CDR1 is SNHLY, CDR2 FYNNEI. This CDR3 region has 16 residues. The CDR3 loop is CASENGEWLAKNIQYF. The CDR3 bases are TGTGCCAGCGAAAATGGGGAGTGGCTAGCCAAAAACATTCAGTACTTC. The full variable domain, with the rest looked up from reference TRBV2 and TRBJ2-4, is EPEVTQTPSHQVTQMGQEVILRCVPISNHLYFYWYRQILGQKVEFLVSFYNNEISEKSEIFDDQFSVERPDGSNFTLKIRSTKLEDSAMYFCASENGEWLAKNIQYFGAGTRLSVL.

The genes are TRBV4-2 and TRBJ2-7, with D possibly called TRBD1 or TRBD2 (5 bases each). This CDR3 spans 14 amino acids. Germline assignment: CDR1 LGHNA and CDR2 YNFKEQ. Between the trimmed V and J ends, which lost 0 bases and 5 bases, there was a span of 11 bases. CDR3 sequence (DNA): TGTGCCAGCAGCCAAGAAGAGGGGACCCACGAGCAGTACTTC. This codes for CASSQEEGTHEQYF.

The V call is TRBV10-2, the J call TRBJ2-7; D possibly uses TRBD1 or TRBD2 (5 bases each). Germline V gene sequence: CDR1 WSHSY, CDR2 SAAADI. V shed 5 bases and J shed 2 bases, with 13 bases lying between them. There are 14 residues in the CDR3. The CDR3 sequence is CASSPMGVAYEQYF. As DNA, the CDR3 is TGCGCCAGCAGTCCGATGGGGGTCGCCTACGAGCAGTACTTC.

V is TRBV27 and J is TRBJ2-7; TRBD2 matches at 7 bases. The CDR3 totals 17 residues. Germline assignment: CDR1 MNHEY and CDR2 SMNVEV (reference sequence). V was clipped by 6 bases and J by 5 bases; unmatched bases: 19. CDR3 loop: CASRPGMGGRLADEQYF. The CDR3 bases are TGTGCCAGCAGGCCTGGTATGGGCGGGAGACTGGCCGACGAGCAGTACTTC.

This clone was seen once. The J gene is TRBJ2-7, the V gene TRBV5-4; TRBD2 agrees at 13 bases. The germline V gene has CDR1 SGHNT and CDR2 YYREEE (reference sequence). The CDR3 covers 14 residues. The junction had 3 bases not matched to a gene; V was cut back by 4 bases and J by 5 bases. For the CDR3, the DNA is TGTGCCAGCAGCCGGACTAGCGGGAGTAACGAGCAGTACTTC. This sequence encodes CASSRTSGSNEQYF.

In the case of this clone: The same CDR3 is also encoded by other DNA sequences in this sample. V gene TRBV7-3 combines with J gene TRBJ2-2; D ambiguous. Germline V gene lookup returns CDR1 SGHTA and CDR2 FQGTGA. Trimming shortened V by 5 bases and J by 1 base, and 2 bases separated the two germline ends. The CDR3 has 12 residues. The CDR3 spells CASSLNTGELFF. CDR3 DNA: TGTGCCAGCAGCCTGAACACCGGGGAGCTGTTTTTT. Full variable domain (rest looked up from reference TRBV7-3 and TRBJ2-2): GAGVSQTPSNKVTEKGKYVELRCDPISGHTALYWYRQSLGQGPEFLIYFQGTGAADDSGLPNDRFFAVRPEGSVSTLKIQRTERGDSAVYLCASSLNTGELFFGEGSRLTVL.

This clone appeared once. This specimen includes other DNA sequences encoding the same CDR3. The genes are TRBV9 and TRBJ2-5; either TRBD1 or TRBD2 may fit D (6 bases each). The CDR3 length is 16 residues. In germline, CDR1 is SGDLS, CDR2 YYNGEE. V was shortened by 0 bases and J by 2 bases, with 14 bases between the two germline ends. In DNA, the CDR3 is TGTGCCAGCAGCGTAGAGGGGGGATGGCAGCAAGAGACCCAGTACTTC. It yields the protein CASSVEGGWQQETQYF.

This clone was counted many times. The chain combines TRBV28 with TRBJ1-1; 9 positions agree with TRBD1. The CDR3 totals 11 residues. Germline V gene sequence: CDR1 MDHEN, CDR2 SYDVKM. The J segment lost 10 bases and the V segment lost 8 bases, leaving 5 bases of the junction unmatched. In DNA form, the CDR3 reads TGTGCCAGCGGGGACAGGGATCGAGCTTTCTTT. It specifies CASGDRDRAFF. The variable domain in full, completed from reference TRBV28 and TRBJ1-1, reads DVKVTQSSRYLVKRTGEKVFLECVQDMDHENMFWYRQDPGLGLRLIYFSYDVKMKEKGDIPEGYSVSREKKERFSLILESASTNQTSMYLCASGDRDRAFFGQGTRLTVV.

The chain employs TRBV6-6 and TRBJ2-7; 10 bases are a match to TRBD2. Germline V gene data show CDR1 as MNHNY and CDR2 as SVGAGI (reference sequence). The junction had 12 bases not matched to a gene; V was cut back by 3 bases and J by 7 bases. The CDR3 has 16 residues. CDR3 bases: TGTGCCAGCAGTTATCAAGCGGGAGGGCTGTCGGGTGAGCAGTACTTC. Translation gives CASSYQAGGLSGEQYF.

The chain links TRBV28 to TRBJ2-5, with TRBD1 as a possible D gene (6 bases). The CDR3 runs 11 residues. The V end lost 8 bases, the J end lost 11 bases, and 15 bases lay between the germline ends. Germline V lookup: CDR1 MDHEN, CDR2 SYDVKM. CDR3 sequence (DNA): TGTGCCAGCCGGGACATAAGGGAGCAGTACTTC. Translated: CASRDIREQYF.

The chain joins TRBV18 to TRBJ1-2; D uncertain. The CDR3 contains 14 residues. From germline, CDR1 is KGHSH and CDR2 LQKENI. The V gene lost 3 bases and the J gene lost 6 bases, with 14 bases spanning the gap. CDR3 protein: CASSPSTGRDGYTF. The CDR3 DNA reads TGTGCCAGCTCACCCTCTACGGGGAGGGATGGCTACACCTTC.

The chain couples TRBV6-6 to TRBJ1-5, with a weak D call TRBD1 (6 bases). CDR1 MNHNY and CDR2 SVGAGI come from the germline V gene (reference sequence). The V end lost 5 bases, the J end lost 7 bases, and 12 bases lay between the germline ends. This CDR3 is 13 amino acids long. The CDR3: CASSEGDRQPQHF. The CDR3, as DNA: TGTGCCAGCAGTGAGGGGGACCGCCAGCCCCAGCATTTT.

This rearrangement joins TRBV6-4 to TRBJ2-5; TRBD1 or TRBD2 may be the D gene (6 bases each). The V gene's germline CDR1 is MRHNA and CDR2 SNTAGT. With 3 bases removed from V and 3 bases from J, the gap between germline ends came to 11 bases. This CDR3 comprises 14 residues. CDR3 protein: CASSEGGWEETQYF. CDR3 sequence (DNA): TGTGCCAGCAGTGAAGGGGGGTGGGAAGAGACCCAGTACTTC.